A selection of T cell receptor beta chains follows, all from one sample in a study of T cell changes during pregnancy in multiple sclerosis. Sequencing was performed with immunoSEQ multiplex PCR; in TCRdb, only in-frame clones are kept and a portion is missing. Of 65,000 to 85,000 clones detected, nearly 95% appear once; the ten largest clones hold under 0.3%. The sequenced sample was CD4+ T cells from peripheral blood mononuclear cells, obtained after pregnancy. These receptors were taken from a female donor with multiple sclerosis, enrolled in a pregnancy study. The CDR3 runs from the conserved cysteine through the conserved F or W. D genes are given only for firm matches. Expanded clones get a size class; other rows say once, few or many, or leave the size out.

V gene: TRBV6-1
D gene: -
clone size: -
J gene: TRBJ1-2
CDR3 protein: CASSEGQGLANYGYTF
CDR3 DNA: TGTGCCAGCAGTGAGGGTCAGGGGTTAGCTAACTATGGCTACACCTTC

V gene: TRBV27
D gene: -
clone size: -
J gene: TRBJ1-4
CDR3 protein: CASSPWRSNEKLFF
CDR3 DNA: TGTGCCAGCAGCCCTTGGCGGTCTAATGAAAAACTGTTTTTT

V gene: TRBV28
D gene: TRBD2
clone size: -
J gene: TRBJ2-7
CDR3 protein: CASSLSSGAESYEQYF
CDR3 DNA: TGTGCCAGCAGTTTATCTAGCGGGGCCGAGTCCTACGAGCAGTACTTC

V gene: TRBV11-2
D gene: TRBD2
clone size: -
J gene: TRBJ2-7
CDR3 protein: CASSHVGGEKGYEQYF
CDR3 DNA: TGTGCCAGCAGTCACGTGGGGGGGGAAAAGGGCTACGAGCAGTACTTC

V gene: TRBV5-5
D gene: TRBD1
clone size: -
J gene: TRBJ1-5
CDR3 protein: CASRGTGYGPQHF
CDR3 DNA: TGTGCCAGCAGGGGGACAGGGTATGGTCCCCAGCATTTT

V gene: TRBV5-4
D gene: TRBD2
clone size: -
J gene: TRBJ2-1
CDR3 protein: CAYSGKTSVGEQFF
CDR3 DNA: TGTGCCTATTCTGGGAAGACTAGCGTCGGGGAGCAGTTCTTC

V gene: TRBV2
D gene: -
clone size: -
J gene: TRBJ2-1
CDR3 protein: CASSGRENNEQLF
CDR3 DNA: TGTGCCAGCAGTGGAAGGGAGAACAATGAGCAGCTCTTC

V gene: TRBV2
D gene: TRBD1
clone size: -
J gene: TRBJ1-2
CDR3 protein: CASSVYVTGGADGYTF
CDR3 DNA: TGTGCCAGCAGCGTCTATGTGACAGGGGGCGCCGATGGCTACACCTTC

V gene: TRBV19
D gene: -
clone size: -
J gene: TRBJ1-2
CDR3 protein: CASSPGRADSYGYTF
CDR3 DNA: TGTGCCAGTAGTCCGGGACGAGCGGACAGCTATGGCTACACCTTC

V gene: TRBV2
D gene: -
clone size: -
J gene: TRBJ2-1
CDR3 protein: CASTPGSEQFF
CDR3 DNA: TGTGCCAGCACCCCGGGGTCCGAGCAGTTCTTC

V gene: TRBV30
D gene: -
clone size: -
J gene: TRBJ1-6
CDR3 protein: CAWREGYNSPLHF
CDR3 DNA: TGTGCCTGGAGGGAGGGGTATAATTCACCCCTCCACTTT

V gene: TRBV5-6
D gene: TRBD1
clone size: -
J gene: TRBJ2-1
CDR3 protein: CASSFDRGYGYNEQFF
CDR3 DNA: TGTGCCAGCAGCTTTGACAGGGGATATGGCTACAATGAGCAGTTCTTC

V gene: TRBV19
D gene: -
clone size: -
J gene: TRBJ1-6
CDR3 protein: CASSISQGKRSPLHF
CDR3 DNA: TGTGCCAGTAGTATCTCACAGGGAAAAAGATCACCCCTCCACTTT

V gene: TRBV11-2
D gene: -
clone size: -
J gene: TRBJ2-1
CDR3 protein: CASSSGPGKFF
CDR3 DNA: TGTGCCAGCAGCTCAGGCCCGGGAAAGTTCTTC

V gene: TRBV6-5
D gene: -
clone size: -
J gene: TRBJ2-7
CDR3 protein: CASSSSGSYEQYF
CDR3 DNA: TGTGCCAGCAGTTCGTCGGGCTCCTACGAGCAGTACTTC

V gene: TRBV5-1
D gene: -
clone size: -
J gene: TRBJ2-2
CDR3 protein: CASSRASLAGGAGELFF
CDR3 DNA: TGCGCCAGCAGCCGTGCGTCCCTGGCGGGTGGGGCCGGGGAGCTGTTTTTT

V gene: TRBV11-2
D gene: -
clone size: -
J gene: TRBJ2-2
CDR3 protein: CASSLEEAGELFF
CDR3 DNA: TGTGCCAGCAGCTTGGAGGAGGCCGGGGAGCTGTTTTTT

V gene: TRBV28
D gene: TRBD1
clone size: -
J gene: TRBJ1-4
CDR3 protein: CASGDSDGEKLFF
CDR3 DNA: TGTGCCAGCGGGGACAGTGACGGCGAAAAACTGTTTTTT

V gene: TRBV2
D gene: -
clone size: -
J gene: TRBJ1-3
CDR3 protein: CASSGLRGGNTIYF
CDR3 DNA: TGTGCCAGCAGTGGACTCCGGGGGGGAAACACCATATATTTT

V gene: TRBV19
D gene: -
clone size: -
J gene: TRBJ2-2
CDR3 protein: CASSHPIQNTGELFF
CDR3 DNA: TGTGCCAGTAGTCACCCCATACAGAACACCGGGGAGCTGTTTTTT

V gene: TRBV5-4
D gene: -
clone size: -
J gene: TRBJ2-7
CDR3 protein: CASSLRRGMEEQYF
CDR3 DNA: TGTGCCAGCAGCCTCCGGCGGGGAATGGAAGAGCAGTACTTC

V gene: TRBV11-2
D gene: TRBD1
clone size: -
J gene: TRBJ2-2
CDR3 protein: CASSLTRGTTGELFF
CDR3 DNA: TGTGCCAGCAGCCTCACCAGGGGGACGACCGGGGAGCTGTTTTTT

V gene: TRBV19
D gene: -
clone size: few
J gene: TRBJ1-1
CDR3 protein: CASLDRPNTEAFF
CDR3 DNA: TGTGCCAGCCTGGACAGACCGAACACTGAAGCTTTCTTT

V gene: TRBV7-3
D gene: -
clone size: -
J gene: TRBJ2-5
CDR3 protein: CASSLTNSQETQYF
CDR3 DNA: TGTGCCAGCAGCTTAACCAACTCCCAAGAGACCCAGTACTTC

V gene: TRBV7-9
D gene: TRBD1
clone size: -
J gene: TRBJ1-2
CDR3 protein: CASSPRDRRYTNYGYTF
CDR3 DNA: TGTGCCAGCAGCCCCCGGGACAGGCGGTACACGAACTATGGCTACACCTTC

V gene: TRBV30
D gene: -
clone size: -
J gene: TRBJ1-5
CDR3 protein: CAWSRTGLLNNQPQHF
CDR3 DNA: TGTGCCTGGAGTCGTACAGGGCTCCTTAACAATCAGCCCCAGCATTTT

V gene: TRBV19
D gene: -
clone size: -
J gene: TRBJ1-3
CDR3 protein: CASSIRGASGNTIYF
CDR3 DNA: TGTGCCAGTAGTATACGAGGCGCCTCTGGAAACACCATATATTTT

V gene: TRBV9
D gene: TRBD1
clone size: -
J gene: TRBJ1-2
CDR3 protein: CASSAHPRDRNYGYTF
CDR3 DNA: TGTGCCAGCAGCGCCCACCCCCGGGACAGAAACTATGGCTACACCTTC

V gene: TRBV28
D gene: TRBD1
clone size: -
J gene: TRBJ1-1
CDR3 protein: CASTLYRGNTEAFF
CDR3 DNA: TGTGCCAGCACCCTCTACAGGGGAAACACTGAAGCTTTCTTT

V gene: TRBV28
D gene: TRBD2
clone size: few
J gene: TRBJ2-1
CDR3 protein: CASSSGRAIVQFF
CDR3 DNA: TGTGCCAGCAGCAGCGGGAGGGCCATCGTGCAGTTCTTC